The 27 T cell receptor beta chains below all came from one sample that was sequenced in a study of shared clonotypes between healthy human individuals. The method was immunoSEQ multiplex PCR; TCRdb's version includes in-frame clones alone and lacks a portion of them. The table records some 2.3 million clones, 93% of them present only once. The specimen sequenced was naive CD4+ T cells from PBMCs. Subset here: CD45RA+ positively selected. The receptors come from a man younger than 30 in good health. Some clones in this sample may be carry-over from other donors' samples.

This chain uses TRBV27 with TRBJ2-5; TRBD2 matches at 9 bases. The J call may be mistaken, given a closer DNA end match to TRBJ2-7. The germline gives CDR1 MNHEY, CDR2 SMNVEV (reference sequence). The CDR3 runs to 15 residues. CDR3 sequence: CASRSAGGPPYEQYF. The CDR3 DNA reads as TGTGCCTCCCGATCGGCGGGAGGGCCGCCATACGAGCAGTACTTC.

The chain is built from TRBV2 and TRBJ1-5; D might be TRBD1 (5 bases). The CDR3 spans 15 residues. The V and J ends lost 7 bases and 2 bases respectively, with 15 bases between them. Looked up from germline, CDR1 is SNHLY and CDR2 is FYNNEI. For the CDR3, the DNA is TGTGCCAGCACACCAGGGTCGGGAGGCAATCAGCCCCAGCATTTT. The encoded protein is CASTPGSGGNQPQHF.

The V gene is TRBV5-1, the J gene TRBJ1-2; TRBD1 might be the D (6 bases). CDR1 is SGHRS, CDR2 YFSETQ, per germline. The CDR3 sequence is 14 residues long. V shed 3 bases and J shed 8 bases, with 17 bases lying between them. CDR3: CASSSGAVGMGYTF. The CDR3 coding sequence is TGCGCCAGCAGCTCGGGGGCAGTGGGGATGGGCTACACCTTC. The entire variable domain, with the rest obtained from reference TRBV5-1 and TRBJ1-2, is as follows: KAGVTQTPRYLIKTRGQQVTLSCSPISGHRSVSWYQQTPGQGLQFLFEYFSETQRNKGNFPGRFSGRQFSNSRSEMNVSTLELGDSALYLCASSSGAVGMGYTFGSGTRLTVV.

V gene TRBV30 combines with J gene TRBJ2-5; D could derive from TRBD1 or TRBD2 (5 bases each). This CDR3 region has 13 residues. Looked up from germline, CDR1 is GTSNPN and CDR2 is SVGIG (reference sequence). V shed 2 bases and J shed 1 base, with 8 bases lying between them. CDR3 nucleotide sequence: TGTGCCTGGAGTACCGGGACCCAAGAGACCCAGTACTTC. This translates into CAWSTGTQETQYF.

The V gene is TRBV18, the J gene TRBJ2-5; D is possibly TRBD1 or TRBD2 (6 bases each). CDR3 length: 14 residues. Trimming pared 5 bases from V and 4 bases from J, leaving 14 bases between. Germline CDR1 KGHSH, CDR2 LQKENI. CDR3 bases: TGTGCCAGCTCATCCGACAGGAGGGCAGAGACCCAGTACTTC. The encoded protein is CASSSDRRAETQYF.

This rearrangement joins TRBV4-2 to TRBJ2-1; tentatively, D is TRBD1 or TRBD2 (5 bases each). Germline lookup yields CDR1 LGHNA and CDR2 YNFKEQ. CDR3 length: 18 amino acids. V was trimmed by 2 bases and J by 2 bases, leaving 19 bases between them. CDR3 region: CASSQYYGTQGPYNEQFF. CDR3 coding DNA: TGTGCCAGCAGCCAATACTACGGGACGCAGGGACCCTACAATGAGCAGTTCTTC.

This clone was counted between two and nine times. Other DNA sequences from this sample encode an identical CDR3 as well. The chain carries TRBV5-4 and TRBJ1-1; no clear D. From germline, CDR1 is SGHNT and CDR2 YYREEE (reference sequence). This CDR3 contains 13 residues. Trimming removed 0 bases at V and 1 base at J, with 4 bases between. The CDR3 reads CASSLGGNTEAFF. The CDR3 coding sequence is TGTGCCAGCAGCTTGGGAGGGAACACTGAAGCTTTCTTT.

The chain recombines TRBV7-2 with TRBJ1-1; D not resolved. The CDR3 totals 16 residues. The germline gives CDR1 SGHTA, CDR2 FQGNSA. V shed 2 bases and J shed 5 bases, with 18 bases lying between them. CDR3 coding DNA: TGTGCCAGCAGCTTATTTGACACCTCGGTCGGGACTGAAGCTTTCTTT. It is translated as CASSLFDTSVGTEAFF.

V is TRBV4-1 and J is TRBJ2-1; no definite D call. Germline V gene sequence: CDR1 MGHRA, CDR2 YSYEKL. The CDR3 has 16 residues. Deletions cut 0 bases from V and 2 bases from J, with 11 bases between. In DNA, the CDR3 is TGCGCCAGCAGCCAAGATGACCGACGAACCTACAATGAGCAGTTCTTC. Translated, it gives CASSQDDRRTYNEQFF.

The rearrangement joins TRBV6-6 to TRBJ2-7, with 7 bases identical to TRBD2. The germline gives CDR1 MNHNY, CDR2 SVGAGI (reference sequence). The CDR3 is 13 amino acids. V lost 8 bases, J lost 0 bases, and 4 bases stayed unmatched. CDR3 coding DNA: TGTGCCAGCGCTAGCGGCTCCTCCTACGAGCAGTACTTC. Translated: CASASGSSYEQYF.

This rearrangement joins TRBV19 to TRBJ2-2; tentatively, D is TRBD1 or TRBD2 (5 bases each). In germline, CDR1 is LNHDA, CDR2 SQIVND (reference sequence). There are 14 residues in the CDR3. V lost 5 bases to trimming and J lost 6 bases, with 13 bases between them. This chain's CDR3 is CASSRGSGPGELFF. CDR3 coding DNA: TGTGCCAGTAGTCGCGGCTCGGGGCCCGGGGAGCTGTTTTTT.

CDR3 region: CASSLRAGSPYEQYF. CDR3 nucleotide sequence: TGTGCCAGCAGCTTAAGGGCAGGGTCCCCCTACGAGCAGTACTTC. V gene TRBV7-9 combines with J gene TRBJ2-7; D perhaps matches TRBD1 (5 bases). V was trimmed by 2 bases and J by 2 bases, leaving 13 bases between them. The CDR3 extends over 15 amino acids. CDR1 is SEHNR, CDR2 FQNEAQ, per germline (reference sequence).

The chain joins TRBV10-3 to TRBJ2-7, with D perhaps TRBD1 (5 bases). CDR3 length: 12 residues. The germline V gene has CDR1 ENHRY and CDR2 SYGVKD. The V gene lost 7 bases and the J gene lost 5 bases, with 12 bases spanning the gap. This chain's CDR3 is CAITGSRNEQYF. Here the CDR3 DNA reads TGTGCCATCACAGGGTCGCGCAACGAGCAGTACTTC.

The chain carries TRBV5-1 and TRBJ2-2; weak D call: TRBD2 (5 bases). Germline CDR1 reads SGHRS; CDR2 reads YFSETQ. Trimming left V 0 bases short and J 6 bases short, with 12 bases between. The CDR3 extends over 15 amino acids. The CDR3 region is CASSLVVAGPGELFF. CDR3 in DNA: TGCGCCAGCAGCTTGGTCGTTGCGGGTCCCGGGGAGCTGTTTTTT.

J is TRBJ1-2 and V is TRBV28; weak D call: TRBD1 (6 bases). CDR3 length: 14 amino acids. The V end lost 6 bases, the J end lost 8 bases, and 19 bases lay between the germline ends. From germline, CDR1 is MDHEN and CDR2 SYDVKM. CDR3 sequence reads: CASSYPPGVEGYTF. The CDR3, as DNA: TGTGCCAGCAGCTACCCCCCAGGGGTGGAGGGCTACACCTTC.

This clone was found once. V is TRBV7-6 and J is TRBJ2-1, with 7 bases aligning to TRBD1. Germline V CDR1 and CDR2: SGHVS, FNYEAQ. This CDR3 is built from 13 residues. V shed 4 bases, J shed 9 bases, and the junction held 6 bases outside the gene matches. The CDR3 region has the DNA TGTGCCAGCAGCTCACTAAACAGGGGTGAGCAGTTCTTC. Protein: CASSSLNRGEQFF.

The chain carries TRBV5-4 and TRBJ1-4, with 10 positions matching TRBD1. The CDR3 spans 17 residues. CDR1 is SGHNT, CDR2 YYREEE, per germline (reference sequence). Trimming at V came to 3 bases and at J to 6 bases, leaving 11 bases not matched to a gene. As DNA, the CDR3 is TGTGCCAGCAGCTGGAAGACAGGGGGCCTTGACGATGAAAAACTGTTTTTT. Protein sequence: CASSWKTGGLDDEKLFF.

This clone has a single count. The rearrangement uses TRBV7-2 and TRBJ1-5; 7 positions agree with TRBD1. In germline, CDR1 is SGHTA, CDR2 FQGNSA. The ends lost 4 bases at V and 7 bases at J; junction bases unmatched: 4. The CDR3 runs 13 residues. CDR3 region: CASSYRGGQPQHF. As DNA, the CDR3 is TGTGCCAGCAGCTACAGGGGCGGGCAGCCCCAGCATTTT.

This chain links TRBV6-5 with TRBJ2-3; 8 nucleotides agree with TRBD2. Germline lookup yields CDR1 MNHEY and CDR2 SVGAGI. V shed 6 bases and J 5 bases; nucleotides not matched to a gene: 10. This CDR3 spans 15 amino acids. The CDR3 DNA follows: TGTGCCAGCAGGGACCCGGGGGGGACCGGAGATACGCAGTATTTT. Amino acid sequence: CASRDPGGTGDTQYF.

The V call is TRBV4-1, the J call TRBJ2-5, with D uncertain. The CDR3 spans 14 residues. The V end lost 4 bases, the J end lost 2 bases, and 11 bases lay between the germline ends. Germline lookup yields CDR1 MGHRA and CDR2 YSYEKL. In DNA, the CDR3 is TGCGCCAGCAGCCGCAGAGAGTGGCAAGAGACCCAGTACTTC. This sequence encodes CASSRREWQETQYF.

The rearrangement joins TRBV4-3 to TRBJ1-5, with D maybe TRBD1 (5 bases). Germline values: CDR1 LGHNA, CDR2 YSLEER. The CDR3 is 14 residues long. Trimming cost V 0 bases and J 6 bases, with 9 bases left between them. CDR3: CASSQDRGRQPQHF. CDR3 sequence (DNA): TGCGCCAGCAGCCAAGACCGGGGACGTCAGCCCCAGCATTTT.

This chain uses TRBV6-5 with TRBJ1-2, with D possibly matching TRBD1 (5 bases). This CDR3 is 14 amino acids long. V lost 6 bases and J 7 bases, leaving 18 bases between the germline ends. Germline V gene lookup returns CDR1 MNHEY and CDR2 SVGAGI. This CDR3 is CASSFDRGVPGYTF. DNA for the CDR3: TGTGCCAGCAGCTTCGATCGGGGGGTACCTGGCTACACCTTC.

The chain is built from TRBV6-4 and TRBJ2-5, with D unclear. The CDR3 loop spans 13 amino acids. V shed 3 bases and J shed 6 bases, with 11 bases lying between them. In germline, CDR1 is MRHNA, CDR2 SNTAGT. Here the CDR3 DNA reads TGTGCCAGCAGTGATTACCCGTCCCAGACCCAGTACTTC. Translated, it gives CASSDYPSQTQYF.

The chain recombines TRBV9 with TRBJ2-2, with 14 bases lining up with TRBD2. Germline lookup yields CDR1 SGDLS and CDR2 YYNGEE. The CDR3 covers 17 residues. With V trimmed by 4 bases and J by 2 bases, 4 bases remained unmatched. CDR3 residues: CASSKTSGRANTGELFF. CDR3 nucleotides: TGTGCCAGCAGCAAGACTAGCGGGAGGGCCAACACCGGGGAGCTGTTTTTT.

The chain couples TRBV6-6 to TRBJ1-1; D unclear. The CDR3 loop spans 14 amino acids. The V end lost 2 bases, the J end lost 1 base, and 8 bases lay between the germline ends. Per germline, CDR1 MNHNY and CDR2 SVGAGI (reference sequence). The CDR3 DNA is TGTGCCAGCAGTTACGGACGGGGGAACACTGAAGCTTTCTTT. Its translation is CASSYGRGNTEAFF.

V and J are TRBV28 and TRBJ1-5, with TRBD1 as a possible D gene (5 bases). V shed 3 bases and J shed 7 bases, with 22 bases lying between them. CDR3 length: 17 residues. The germline gives CDR1 MDHEN, CDR2 SYDVKM. CDR3 bases: TGTGCCAGCAGTTTGGGGCGAGTGGGGGTCACGGTCCAGCCCCAGCATTTT. It specifies CASSLGRVGVTVQPQHF.

The rearrangement uses TRBV7-3 and TRBJ2-2; TRBD1 matches at 9 bases. The CDR3 covers 16 residues. With 4 bases clipped from V and 3 bases from J, the junction kept 6 bases outside the gene matches. CDR1 and CDR2 (germline): SGHTA, FQGTGA. This CDR3 is CASSSPGQGYTGELFF. The CDR3 nucleotides read TGTGCCAGCAGCTCCCCGGGACAGGGTTACACCGGGGAGCTGTTTTTT.